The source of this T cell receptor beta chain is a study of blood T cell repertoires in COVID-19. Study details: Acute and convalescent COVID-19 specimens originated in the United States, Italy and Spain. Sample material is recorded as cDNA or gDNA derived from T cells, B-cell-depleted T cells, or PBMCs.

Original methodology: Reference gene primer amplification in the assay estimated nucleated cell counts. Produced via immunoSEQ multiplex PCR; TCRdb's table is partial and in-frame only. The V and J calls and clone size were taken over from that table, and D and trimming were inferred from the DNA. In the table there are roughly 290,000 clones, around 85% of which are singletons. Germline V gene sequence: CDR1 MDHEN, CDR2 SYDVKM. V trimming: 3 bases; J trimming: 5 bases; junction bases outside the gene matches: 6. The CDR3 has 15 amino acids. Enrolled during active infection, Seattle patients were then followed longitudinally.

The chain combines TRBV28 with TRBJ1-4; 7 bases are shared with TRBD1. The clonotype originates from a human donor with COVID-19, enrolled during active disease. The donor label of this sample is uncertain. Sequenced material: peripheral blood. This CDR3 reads CASSFSRGRNEKLFF. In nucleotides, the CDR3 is TGTGCCAGCAGTTTTTCCAGGGGGAGAAATGAAAAACTGTTTTTT.